The present entry profiles one T cell receptor (beta chain) with its context. Antigen unknown. These data come from a study of response to subunit inactivated influenza vaccine. Study-level points and caveats: The authors offered the suggestion that each seasonal influenza vaccination recruits few new T cells.

This CDR3 region has 18 residues. Germline CDR1 is ENHRY and CDR2 is SYGVKD. V gave up 6 bases and J gave up 3 bases; unmatched junction bases: 11. Each CDR3 protein is one row after TCRdb ran MiXCR on the RT-PCR reads. The top ten hold around 6.5% of the sample, which has 550,000 to 800,000 distinct CDR3 sequences, about 14% seen once. The chain joins TRBV10-3 to TRBJ2-1; 13 positions agree with TRBD2. This sequence originates from a man aged 50 or older who received an inactivated influenza vaccine. This sample comprised PBMCs from blood, obtained roughly 15 days before vaccination. CDR3 protein: CAIRNTGTSGTNYNEQFF. In DNA form, the CDR3 reads TGTGCCATCAGAAATACCGGGACTAGCGGGACCAACTACAATGAGCAGTTCTTC.